The 2 T cell receptor beta chains reported below all come from one sample, sequenced in a study of T cell changes during pregnancy in multiple sclerosis. Produced via immunoSEQ multiplex PCR; TCRdb's table is partial and in-frame only. Of 75,000 to 95,000 clones in the sample, about 90% were seen once. This material consisted of peripheral blood, taken in the first trimester of pregnancy. These receptors were taken from a female donor in good health, enrolled as a control in a pregnancy study.

The chain uses TRBV7-7 and TRBJ2-1; D gene uncertain. The CDR3 covers 13 residues. V dropped 2 bases and J dropped 9 bases, with 11 bases sitting between them. CDR1 is SSHAT and CDR2 is FNYEAQ in the germline V gene (reference sequence). The CDR3 DNA reads TGTGCCAGCAGCTTATCAGGTATTGGTGAGCAGTTCTTC. Its protein product is CASSLSGIGEQFF.

The V gene is TRBV7-2, the J gene TRBJ1-6; D gene unclear. CDR3 size: 15 residues. Germline assignment: CDR1 SGHTA and CDR2 FQGNSA. V lost 2 bases, J lost 10 bases, and 15 bases lay in between. The CDR3 sequence: CASSLQPQARSPLHF. CDR3 nucleotide sequence: TGTGCCAGCAGCTTACAACCTCAGGCACGATCACCCCTCCACTTT.